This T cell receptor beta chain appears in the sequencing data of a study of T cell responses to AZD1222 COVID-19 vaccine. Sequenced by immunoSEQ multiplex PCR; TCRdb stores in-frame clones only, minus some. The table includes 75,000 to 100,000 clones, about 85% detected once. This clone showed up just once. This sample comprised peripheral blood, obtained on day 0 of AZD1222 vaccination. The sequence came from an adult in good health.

CDR3 protein: CASSQGQLGTEAFF. CDR3 bases: TGCGCCAGCAGCCAAGGACAGTTGGGCACTGAAGCTTTCTTT. The chain links TRBV4-1 to TRBJ1-1; D possibly corresponds to TRBD1 (5 bases). There are 14 residues in the CDR3. Germline values: CDR1 MGHRA, CDR2 YSYEKL. The germline V and J ends were trimmed by 1 base and 4 bases, with 10 bases remaining between them.